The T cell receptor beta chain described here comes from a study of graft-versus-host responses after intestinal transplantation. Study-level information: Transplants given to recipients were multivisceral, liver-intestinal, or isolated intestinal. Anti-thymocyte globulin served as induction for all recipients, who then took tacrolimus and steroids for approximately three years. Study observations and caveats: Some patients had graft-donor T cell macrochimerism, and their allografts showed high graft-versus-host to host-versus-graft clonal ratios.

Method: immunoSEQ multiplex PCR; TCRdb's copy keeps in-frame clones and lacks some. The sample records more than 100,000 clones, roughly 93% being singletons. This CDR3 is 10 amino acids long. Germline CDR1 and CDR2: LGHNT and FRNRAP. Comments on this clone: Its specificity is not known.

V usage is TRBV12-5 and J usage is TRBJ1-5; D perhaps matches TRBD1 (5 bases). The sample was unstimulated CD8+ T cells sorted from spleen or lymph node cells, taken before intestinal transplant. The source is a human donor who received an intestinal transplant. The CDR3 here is CPKLGEPQHF. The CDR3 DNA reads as TGTCCAAAGTTGGGGGAGCCCCAGCATTTT.